The next 9 T cell receptor beta chains were all read from a single sample in a study of OX40 agonist ivuxolimab in advanced cancers. Repertoires were generated with immunoSEQ multiplex PCR, while TCRdb's copy carries only in-frame clones and drops some. Among tens of thousands of clones listed, just over 85% were seen once. The specimen was CD4+ or CD8+ T cells sorted from blood, collected in a trial of the OX40 agonist ivuxolimab. All receptors derive from an adult with an advanced solid tumor such as melanoma, head and neck, liver or kidney cancer.

The chain couples TRBV6-5 to TRBJ1-6, with D possibly being TRBD1 (6 bases). Looked up from germline, CDR1 is MNHEY and CDR2 is SVGAGI. This CDR3 has 13 amino acids. The V end lost 8 bases, the J end lost 5 bases, and 10 bases lay between the germline ends. The CDR3: CASGQRDNSPLHF. The CDR3 DNA reads as TGTGCCAGCGGACAGAGAGATAATTCACCCCTCCACTTT.

Concerning this clone itself: Since the CDR3 does not end with the conserved phenylalanine or tryptophan, this likely comes from a read error. The chain recombines TRBV5-1 with TRBJ2-7; 8 bases are shared with TRBD1. Unmatched junction bases numbered 21, after V lost 2 bases and J lost 5 bases. Looked up from germline, CDR1 is SGHRS and CDR2 is YFSETQ. The CDR3 extends over 19 amino acids. The CDR3 nucleotides read TGCGCCAGCAGCTTTCAACCCCTGTCCGGGCAGGGGGCGCTGGACGAGCAGTACTCC. The encoded protein is CASSFQPLSGQGALDEQYS.

The V gene is TRBV5-1, the J gene TRBJ1-3; 7 bases are a match to TRBD1. The V segment lost 5 bases and the J segment 0 bases; nucleotides outside the gene matches: 5. CDR3 length: 15 amino acids. CDR1 is SGHRS and CDR2 is YFSETQ in the germline V gene. The CDR3 loop is CASSSTGHSGNTIYF. In DNA, the CDR3 is TGCGCCAGCAGTTCGACAGGGCACTCTGGAAACACCATATATTTT.

The chain recombines TRBV5-1 with TRBJ2-2, with 9 positions matching TRBD2. Per the germline V gene, CDR1 is SGHRS and CDR2 is YFSETQ. V shed 4 bases and J 6 bases; nucleotides not matched to a gene: 10. The CDR3 is 16 residues long. Here the CDR3 DNA reads TGCGCCAGCAGCCTGGCAGCTAGCGGGACGGCCGGGGAGCTGTTTTTT. Translated, it gives CASSLAASGTAGELFF.

The chain carries TRBV5-1 and TRBJ2-2; unclear D gene. Germline lookup yields CDR1 SGHRS and CDR2 YFSETQ. V was clipped by 5 bases and J by 3 bases, with 8 bases between them. This CDR3 has 13 residues. CDR3: CASRSPDTGELFF. CDR3 in DNA: TGCGCCAGCAGGAGTCCCGACACCGGGGAGCTGTTTTTT.

The chain combines TRBV7-3 with TRBJ2-1; TRBD2 aligns across 12 bases. With V trimmed by 2 bases and J by 7 bases, 6 bases remained unmatched. The CDR3 is 16 residues long. Germline loops: CDR1 SGHTA, CDR2 FQGTGA. The CDR3 here is CASSLWLAGGTNEQFF. The CDR3 DNA follows: TGTGCCAGCAGCTTATGGCTAGCGGGAGGGACTAATGAGCAGTTCTTC.

The genes are TRBV19 and TRBJ2-1, with 11 bases aligning to TRBD2. J gave up 9 bases and V 5 bases, and 6 bases lay outside the gene matches. The CDR3 is 14 amino acids. The V gene's germline CDR1 is LNHDA and CDR2 SQIVND (reference sequence). CDR3 loop: CASSATSGISEQFF. CDR3 DNA: TGTGCCAGTAGTGCGACTAGCGGGATTTCTGAGCAGTTCTTC.

This chain links TRBV4-1 with TRBJ1-1; unclear D gene. The CDR3 has 15 residues. In germline, CDR1 is MGHRA, CDR2 YSYEKL. Trimming pared 2 bases from V and 4 bases from J, leaving 14 bases between. The CDR3 bases are TGCGCCAGCAGCCAAAGGCCCGGAGTCGGCACTGAAGCTTTCTTT. Amino acid sequence: CASSQRPGVGTEAFF.

The chain joins TRBV6-6 to TRBJ2-7; 8 positions agree with TRBD1. Germline V CDR1 and CDR2: MNHNY, SVGAGI (reference sequence). CDR3 size: 13 residues. J was trimmed by 2 bases and V by 7 bases; bases with no gene match: 4. This chain's CDR3 is CASTRTGTYEQYF. CDR3 DNA sequence: TGTGCCAGCACCCGGACAGGGACCTACGAGCAGTACTTC.